This TCR beta chain is from a study of vaccination and CD4 T cells after COVID-19. Study summary: Median time from COVID diagnosis to post-COVID sampling was 101 days (35 to 161). Stimulation of cells relied on overlapping spike peptides derived from SARS-CoV-2, HCoV-NL63, HCoV-OC43 and HCoV-229E.

Cultured CD4+ T cell DNA was sequenced using the Oncomine TCR Beta short-read assay. TCRdb reprocessed the PCR reads via MiXCR and lists one record per CDR3 protein. The sample has about 13,000 distinct CDR3 sequences; less than 70% are singletons. The treatment: 10-day PBMC culture with coronavirus spike peptide pools or control peptides (ViraFEST assay). Days 3 and 7 saw half the medium swapped for fresh IL-2 medium. Notes on this clonotype: Its antigen remains unknown.

CDR3 length equals 13 residues. Germline loops: CDR1 SGHNT, CDR2 YYREEE (reference sequence). V lost 4 bases, J lost 8 bases, and 8 bases stayed unmatched. This chain uses TRBV5-4 with TRBJ1-2, with 7 bases that match TRBD1. The source of this sequence is a human donor who had recovered from COVID-19. Sequences were obtained from CD4+ T cells from blood, cultured in vitro. The CDR3 nucleotides read TGTGCCAGCAGCACGACAGGGATCAGGGGCTACACCTTC. It specifies CASSTTGIRGYTF.